This T cell receptor beta chain emerged from a study of T cell repertoires in cytomegalovirus infection. Turning to the study itself: Well-studied HLA-B-restricted CMV epitopes were used in the study alongside recently identified HLA-C-restricted ones. Public TCR beta signature analysis indicated the presence of both CMV infection and matching HLA type.

TCRdb used MiXCR to reprocess the reads, holding one entry per CDR3 protein. The data contain 400,000 to 600,000 distinct CDR3 sequences, approximately 46% of them singletons. Unmatched junction bases numbered 6, after V lost 0 bases and J lost 9 bases. CDR1 is MNHNY, CDR2 SVGAGI, per germline (reference sequence). This CDR3 comprises 15 residues. Findings of the study overall: HLA-C-restricted CMV clonotypes gave the most frequent clonotype in two of eight donors.

A word on this clonotype: Antigen unknown.

The J gene is TRBJ1-2, the V gene TRBV6-6; 11 nucleotides line up with TRBD1. The clonotype was recovered from a human donor in good health (CMV status not recorded). Some clones in this sample may be carry-over from other donors' samples. Sequencing used cultured PBMCs, obtained from culture after CMV antigen stimulation. The CDR3 DNA sequence: TGTGCCAGCAGTTACTCGCGGACAGGGGGCTTGAGCTACACCTTC. It yields the protein CASSYSRTGGLSYTF.